The 12 T cell receptor beta chains below all came from one sample that was sequenced in a study of cytomegalovirus exposure and HLA in healthy donors. PCR involved 60 Vbeta and 13 Jbeta primers. Generated by immunoSEQ multiplex PCR, the TCRdb table keeps only in-frame clones and is missing some. The data show 180,000 or so clones, with more than 75% seen just once and around 2.3% held by the top ten. Sequencing was carried out using PBMCs. These receptors all stem from a woman aged 25 to 39 in good health and CMV-seropositive.

J is TRBJ1-1 and V is TRBV11-2, with D perhaps matching TRBD1 (5 bases). Trimming took off 0 bases at V and 4 bases at J, with 15 bases between the two ends. Per germline, CDR1 SGHAT and CDR2 FQNNGV. The CDR3 totals 16 residues. The CDR3 is CASSLDGRGGGTEAFF. The CDR3 DNA reads TGTGCCAGCAGCTTAGATGGTAGGGGCGGGGGCACTGAAGCTTTCTTT.

The chain joins TRBV10-3 to TRBJ1-1; 9 positions agree with TRBD1. Trimming cost V 5 bases and J 3 bases; bases outside gene matches: 7. The V gene's germline CDR1 is ENHRY and CDR2 SYGVKD. The CDR3 spans 15 residues. CDR3 protein: CAISLGTGRDTEAFF. CDR3 bases: TGTGCCATCAGTCTCGGGACAGGGAGGGACACTGAAGCTTTCTTT.

The genes are TRBV7-8 and TRBJ1-4; tentatively, D is TRBD1 (5 bases). Germline V gene lookup returns CDR1 SGHVS and CDR2 FQNEAQ. The CDR3 consists of 15 residues. Trimming removed 4 bases at V and 0 bases at J, with 9 bases between. This CDR3 is CASSSSTATNEKLFF. DNA for the CDR3: TGTGCCAGCAGCTCCTCGACAGCAACTAATGAAAAACTGTTTTTT.

The gene calls are TRBV20-1 and TRBJ1-2, with a weak D call TRBD1 (6 bases). V lost 6 bases and J lost 6, with 8 bases in between. The CDR3 spans 10 residues. Germline CDR1 is DFQATT and CDR2 is SNEGSKA (reference sequence). CDR3 bases: TGCAGTGCCTGGACAGATGGCTACACCTTC. Translating gives CSAWTDGYTF.

The V and J genes are TRBV27 and TRBJ2-6, with D hard to call. CDR3 length: 14 amino acids. The V gene lost 4 bases and the J gene lost 0 bases, with 4 bases spanning the gap. CDR1 and CDR2 (germline): MNHEY, SMNVEV (reference sequence). CDR3 nucleotide sequence: TGTGCCAGCAGTTACATCTCTGGGGCCAACGTCCTGACTTTC. Amino acids: CASSYISGANVLTF.

The J gene is TRBJ2-1, the V gene TRBV7-2, with 10 bases lining up with TRBD2. With V trimmed by 3 bases and J by 2 bases, 4 bases remained unmatched. CDR3 size: 16 residues. Germline V lookup: CDR1 SGHTA, CDR2 FQGNSA. The chain's CDR3 is CASSFLSGGAYNEQFF. The CDR3 coding sequence is TGTGCCAGCAGCTTTTTAAGCGGGGGGGCCTACAATGAGCAGTTCTTC.

The sample holds a few counts of this clone. J is TRBJ2-3 and V is TRBV9; TRBD2 aligns across 11 bases. The CDR3 runs 15 residues. CDR1 SGDLS and CDR2 YYNGEE come from the germline V gene. J lost 7 bases, V lost 4 bases, and 8 bases had no gene match. CDR3 loop: CASSPPSGGSYTQYF. The CDR3 nucleotides are TGTGCCAGCAGCCCTCCTAGCGGGGGGTCGTATACGCAGTATTTT.

CDR3 sequence: CASSRDVDTEAFF. As DNA, the CDR3 is TGTGCCAGCAGCCGGGATGTCGACACTGAAGCTTTCTTT. The genes are TRBV6-5 and TRBJ1-1; no firm D call. Germline V CDR1 and CDR2: MNHEY, SVGAGI. The V end lost 6 bases, the J end lost 3 bases, and 11 bases lay between the germline ends. The CDR3 contains 13 residues.

The chain combines TRBV18 with TRBJ2-7; D is undetermined. Germline CDR1 KGHSH, CDR2 LQKENI. V shed 6 bases and J shed 0 bases, with 9 bases lying between them. The CDR3 is 13 residues long. The CDR3: CASSYYNSYEQYF. The CDR3 coding sequence is TGTGCCAGCTCTTACTACAACTCCTACGAGCAGTACTTC.

This clone was detected a few times. The chain carries TRBV12-5 and TRBJ1-1, with D maybe TRBD1 (6 bases). The length of the CDR3 is 14 residues. Trimming pared 5 bases from V and 3 bases from J, leaving 13 bases between. Germline CDR1 and CDR2: LGHNT and FRNRAP. CDR3 residues: CASGTRDTDTEAFF. CDR3 bases: TGTGCTAGTGGTACCCGGGACACCGACACTGAAGCTTTCTTT.

The chain is built from TRBV21-1 and TRBJ1-5; the table gives TRBD1 as D, unverified against the DNA. TRBV21-1 is noted as a pseudogene. The CDR3 contains 14 residues. The CDR3 sequence is CASSKGQFNQPQHF. DNA of the CDR3: TGTGCCAGCAGCAAAGGACAGTTCAATCAGCCCCAGCATTTT.

The chain couples TRBV7-9 to TRBJ1-5; unclear D gene. CDR3 length: 12 amino acids. V dropped 3 bases and J dropped 5 bases, with 5 bases sitting between them. The germline gives CDR1 SEHNR, CDR2 FQNEAQ (reference sequence). The CDR3 is CASSLRDQPQHF. The DNA of the CDR3 is TGTGCCAGCAGCTTGAGAGATCAGCCCCAGCATTTT.